A selection of T cell receptor beta chains follows, all from one sample in a study of control samples from healthy donors and cancer patients. TCRdb's table, derived via immunoSEQ multiplex PCR, lists solely in-frame clones and lacks some. The profile covers just under 75,000 clones, with roughly 87% appearing a single time and just under 4% taken by the ten largest. Sequencing used blood. These receptors originate from a woman aged 45-65 years in good health. Each CDR3 is given with its conserved first and last residue. The order of the fields is CDR3 DNA, CDR3 protein, J gene, clone size, V gene, D gene. A D gene is named only where the DNA matches it firmly. Part of the rows lack a size; the others show once, few, many or a class for expanded clones.

cdr3_nt: TGTGCCAGCAACCTTGGGGCAGGGGGCTACACTGAAGCTTTCTTT; cdr3_aa: CASNLGAGGYTEAFF; j_call: TRBJ1-1; clone_size: -; v_call: TRBV28; d_call: TRBD1
cdr3_nt: TGTGCCAGCAGGAATTACGGGACACTCGACGAGCAGTACTTC; cdr3_aa: CASRNYGTLDEQYF; j_call: TRBJ2-7; clone_size: -; v_call: TRBV11-2; d_call: -
cdr3_nt: TGTGCCAGCAGTGACTCGGAGCGGGACCGGCAGTATTTT; cdr3_aa: CASSDSERDRQYF; j_call: TRBJ2-3; clone_size: few; v_call: TRBV6-4; d_call: TRBD2
cdr3_nt: TGTGCCAGCAGCTTGTACTACGAGCAGTACTTC; cdr3_aa: CASSLYYEQYF; j_call: TRBJ2-7; clone_size: -; v_call: TRBV11-2; d_call: -
cdr3_nt: TGCAGCGTTGATCTTAGCGGCCAATCTGAGCAGTTCTTC; cdr3_aa: CSVDLSGQSEQFF; j_call: TRBJ2-1; clone_size: -; v_call: TRBV29-1; d_call: -
cdr3_nt: TGCAGCGTGCGCAACTCGGGGGGTGCGACCCAGTACTTC; cdr3_aa: CSVRNSGGATQYF; j_call: TRBJ2-5; clone_size: -; v_call: TRBV29-1; d_call: TRBD2
cdr3_nt: TGCGCCAGCAGCTTGGGAGCGGGAGGCACTAACAATGAGCAGTTCTTC; cdr3_aa: CASSLGAGGTNNEQFF; j_call: TRBJ2-1; clone_size: -; v_call: TRBV5-1; d_call: TRBD2
cdr3_nt: TGTGCCAGCAGCAAAGACTCGGGCCCTGTAGTAGCGGGAGGGCGAGGGTATAGCATTCAGTACTTC; cdr3_aa: CASSKDSGPVVAGGRGYSIQYF; j_call: TRBJ2-4; clone_size: few; v_call: TRBV21-1; d_call: -
cdr3_nt: TGCAGCCTTGGACGGGGCGGTGGCTACACCTTC; cdr3_aa: CSLGRGGGYTF; j_call: TRBJ1-2; clone_size: -; v_call: TRBV29-1; d_call: -
cdr3_nt: TGTGCCAGCAGACAAAACAGGGGTAATTCACCCCTCCACTTT; cdr3_aa: CASRQNRGNSPLHF; j_call: TRBJ1-6; clone_size: -; v_call: TRBV28; d_call: TRBD1
cdr3_nt: TGTGCCAGCAGCCCTGGGGGGGCGCATGGCTACACCTTC; cdr3_aa: CASSPGGAHGYTF; j_call: TRBJ1-2; clone_size: -; v_call: TRBV7-9; d_call: -
cdr3_nt: TGCGCCAGCAGCCAAGGACAGGGCTATGGCTACACCTTC; cdr3_aa: CASSQGQGYGYTF; j_call: TRBJ1-2; clone_size: -; v_call: TRBV4-1; d_call: TRBD1
cdr3_nt: TGCGCCAGCAGCTTGTTTAGCGAAAGGCTCAATGAGCAGTTCTTC; cdr3_aa: CASSLFSERLNEQFF; j_call: TRBJ2-1; clone_size: once; v_call: TRBV5-1; d_call: -
cdr3_nt: TGTGCCAGCAGCTCGACAGGCTCGGCAGGTCAGCCCCAGCATTTT; cdr3_aa: CASSSTGSAGQPQHF; j_call: TRBJ1-5; clone_size: few; v_call: TRBV27; d_call: -
cdr3_nt: TGTGCCAGCACCCCAGTTAACAATCAGCCCCAGCATTTT; cdr3_aa: CASTPVNNQPQHF; j_call: TRBJ1-5; clone_size: -; v_call: TRBV6-5; d_call: -
cdr3_nt: TGTGCCAGCAGTCGGACAGGCCACTCTGGGGCCAACGTCCTGACTTTC; cdr3_aa: CASSRTGHSGANVLTF; j_call: TRBJ2-6; clone_size: -; v_call: TRBV7-6; d_call: TRBD1
cdr3_nt: TGCGCCAGCAGCTCGACAACCCCCCGCAATGAGCAGTTCTTC; cdr3_aa: CASSSTTPRNEQFF; j_call: TRBJ2-1; clone_size: -; v_call: TRBV5-1; d_call: -
cdr3_nt: TGCGCCAGCAGCCAAGTAAGAAAAAGACTAGCGGGGTACAATGAGCAGTTCTTC; cdr3_aa: CASSQVRKRLAGYNEQFF; j_call: TRBJ2-1; clone_size: -; v_call: TRBV4-1; d_call: TRBD2
cdr3_nt: TGTGCCAGCAGCTTACCTAATCGGGCTAGCGGGAGCCAGTTTTTT; cdr3_aa: CASSLPNRASGSQFF; j_call: TRBJ2-2; clone_size: -; v_call: TRBV7-2; d_call: TRBD2
cdr3_nt: TGTGCCAGCAGGATCGGGGGGCAATCCTATAATTCACCCCTCCACTTT; cdr3_aa: CASRIGGQSYNSPLHF; j_call: TRBJ1-6; clone_size: -; v_call: TRBV2; d_call: -
cdr3_nt: TGTGCCACCAGTGATCCCACGGGCAAGCGGGAGGGCTCCTACAATGAGCAGTTCTTC; cdr3_aa: CATSDPTGKREGSYNEQFF; j_call: TRBJ2-1; clone_size: -; v_call: TRBV24-1; d_call: TRBD2
cdr3_nt: TGTGCCAGTAGTCAAGATTCTAGCGGGATGACCTCCTACGAGCAGTACTTC; cdr3_aa: CASSQDSSGMTSYEQYF; j_call: TRBJ2-7; clone_size: -; v_call: TRBV19; d_call: TRBD2
cdr3_nt: TGTGCCAGTCCGCTGTGGACAGGACTAAGCTCCTACGAGCAGTACTTC; cdr3_aa: CASPLWTGLSSYEQYF; j_call: TRBJ2-7; clone_size: -; v_call: TRBV19; d_call: -
cdr3_nt: TGTGCCAGCAGCCAAGGTTGGGGATCGGACTATGGCTACACCTTC; cdr3_aa: CASSQGWGSDYGYTF; j_call: TRBJ1-2; clone_size: -; v_call: TRBV3-1/TRBV3-2; d_call: -
cdr3_nt: TGCGCCAGCAGCTTGGATGTGAGCTCCTACAATGAGCAGTTCTTC; cdr3_aa: CASSLDVSSYNEQFF; j_call: TRBJ2-1; clone_size: -; v_call: TRBV5-1; d_call: -
cdr3_nt: TGCGCCAGCAGCCAACGAGGGACCTACGAGCAGTACTTC; cdr3_aa: CASSQRGTYEQYF; j_call: TRBJ2-7; clone_size: -; v_call: TRBV4-1; d_call: -
cdr3_nt: TGTGCCAGCAGTGTGGGAGGGCCCTACAATGAGCAGTTCTTC; cdr3_aa: CASSVGGPYNEQFF; j_call: TRBJ2-1; clone_size: -; v_call: TRBV27; d_call: TRBD2